The clone carrying this T cell receptor (beta chain) showed up just a few times. Its cognate antigen is unknown. CD4 T cells were positively selected, then CD8 T cells from the CD4-negative fraction. Cells stained for CD3, CD4, CD8, CD45RA, CD27 and viability were sorted into four CD45RA/CD27 subsets. These data come from a study of naive and memory T cell subsets. Findings and caveats of the study: A clonotype means one alpha or beta sequence, not an alpha/beta pair. Gini index rose across naive, CM, EM and EMRA in CD4 and CD8. Naive repertoires, especially CD8, held a few larger clonotypes, possibly memory cells re-expressing CD45RA.

This CDR3 comprises 13 residues. The V end was cut by 4 bases, the J end by 7 bases, with 12 bases between. Looked up from germline, CDR1 is SGHRS and CDR2 is YFSETQ. Both TRBC1 and TRBC2 were covered by a beta constant-region primer of two equimolar oligonucleotides. Four rounds of PCR amplified the ligated cDNA using nested alpha and beta constant-region primers plus SP2. TCRdb re-derived calls from the UMI-ligation and nested PCR reads in MiXCR, one entry per CDR3 protein. The sample yields over 110,000 distinct CDR3 sequences, roughly a fifth seen once. The V gene is TRBV5-1, the J gene TRBJ2-1; D is possibly TRBD2 (7 bases). The sequence came from a human donor in good health. Material: naive CD8+ T cells from blood. The CDR3 sequence is CASSIRGGNEQFF. In nucleotides, the CDR3 is TGCGCCAGCAGCATCAGGGGAGGGAATGAGCAGTTCTTC. Supplemented by reference TRBV5-1 and TRBJ2-1, the full variable domain reads KAGVTQTPRYLIKTRGQQVTLSCSPISGHRSVSWYQQTPGQGLQFLFEYFSETQRNKGNFPGRFSGRQFSNSRSEMNVSTLELGDSALYLCASSIRGGNEQFFGPGTRLTVL.